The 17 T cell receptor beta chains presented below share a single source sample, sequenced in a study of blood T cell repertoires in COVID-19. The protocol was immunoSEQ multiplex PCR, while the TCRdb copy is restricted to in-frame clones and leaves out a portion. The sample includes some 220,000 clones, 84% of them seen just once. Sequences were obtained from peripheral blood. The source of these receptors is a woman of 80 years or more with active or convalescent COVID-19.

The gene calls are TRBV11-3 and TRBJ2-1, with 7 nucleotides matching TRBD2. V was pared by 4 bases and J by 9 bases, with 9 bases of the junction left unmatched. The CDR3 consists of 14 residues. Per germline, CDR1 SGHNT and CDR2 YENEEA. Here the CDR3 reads CASSSTGLVSEQFF. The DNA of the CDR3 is TGTGCCAGCAGCTCCACCGGACTAGTGAGTGAGCAGTTCTTC.

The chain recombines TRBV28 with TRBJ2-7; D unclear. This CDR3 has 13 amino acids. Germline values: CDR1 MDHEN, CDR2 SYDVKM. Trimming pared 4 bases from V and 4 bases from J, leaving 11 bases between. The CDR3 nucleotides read TGTGCCAGCAGTTGGGCAGCCTTGTACGAGCAGTACTTC. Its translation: CASSWAALYEQYF.

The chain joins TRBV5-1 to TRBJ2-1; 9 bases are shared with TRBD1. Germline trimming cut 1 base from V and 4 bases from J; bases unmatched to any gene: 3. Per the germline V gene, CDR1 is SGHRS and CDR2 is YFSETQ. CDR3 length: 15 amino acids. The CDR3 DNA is TGCGCCAGCAGCTTGACAGGGGGCGGTTACAATGAGCAGTTCTTC. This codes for CASSLTGGGYNEQFF.

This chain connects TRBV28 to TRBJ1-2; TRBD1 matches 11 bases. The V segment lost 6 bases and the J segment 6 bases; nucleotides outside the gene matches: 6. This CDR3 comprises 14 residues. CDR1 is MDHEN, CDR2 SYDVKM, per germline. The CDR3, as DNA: TGTGCCAGCAGGGAAACGGGACAGGGGGATGGCTACACCTTC. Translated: CASRETGQGDGYTF.

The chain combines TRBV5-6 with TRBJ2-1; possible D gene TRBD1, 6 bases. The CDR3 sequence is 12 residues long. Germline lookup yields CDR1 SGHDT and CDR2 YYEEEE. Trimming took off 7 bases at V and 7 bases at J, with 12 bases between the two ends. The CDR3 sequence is CASGQKQNEQFF. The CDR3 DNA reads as TGTGCCAGCGGACAGAAGCAAAATGAGCAGTTCTTC.

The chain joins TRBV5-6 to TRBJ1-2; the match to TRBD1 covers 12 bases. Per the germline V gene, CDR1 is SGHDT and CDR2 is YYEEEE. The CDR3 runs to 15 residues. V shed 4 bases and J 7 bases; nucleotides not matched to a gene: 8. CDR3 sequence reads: CASSIRDRGRRGYTF. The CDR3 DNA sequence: TGTGCCAGCAGCATACGGGACAGGGGGCGCCGTGGCTACACCTTC.

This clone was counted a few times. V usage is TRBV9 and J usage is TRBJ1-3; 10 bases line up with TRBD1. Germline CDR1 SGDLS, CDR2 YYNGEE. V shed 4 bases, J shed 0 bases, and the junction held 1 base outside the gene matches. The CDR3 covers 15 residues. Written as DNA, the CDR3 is TGTGCCAGCAGCCGGACAGGGGGCTCTGGAAACACCATATATTTT. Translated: CASSRTGGSGNTIYF.

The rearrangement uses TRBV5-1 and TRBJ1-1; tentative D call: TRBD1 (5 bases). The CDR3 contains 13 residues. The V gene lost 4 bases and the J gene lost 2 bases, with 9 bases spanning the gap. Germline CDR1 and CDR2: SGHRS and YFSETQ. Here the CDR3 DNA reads TGCGCCAGCAGCGCTGGACACAACACTGAAGCTTTCTTT. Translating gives CASSAGHNTEAFF.

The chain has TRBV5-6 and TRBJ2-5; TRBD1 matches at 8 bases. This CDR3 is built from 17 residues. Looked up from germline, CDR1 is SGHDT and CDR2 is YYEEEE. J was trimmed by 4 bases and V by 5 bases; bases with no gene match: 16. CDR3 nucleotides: TGTGCCAGCAGACTGGATCAGTTAGGACAGGGTCGAGAGACCCAGTACTTC. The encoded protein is CASRLDQLGQGRETQYF.

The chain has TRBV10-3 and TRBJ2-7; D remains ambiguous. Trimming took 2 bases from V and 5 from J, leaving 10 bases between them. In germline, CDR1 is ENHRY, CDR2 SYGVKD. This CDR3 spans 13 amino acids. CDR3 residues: CAISELVGDEQYF. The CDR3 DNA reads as TGTGCCATCAGTGAGCTAGTAGGCGACGAGCAGTACTTC.

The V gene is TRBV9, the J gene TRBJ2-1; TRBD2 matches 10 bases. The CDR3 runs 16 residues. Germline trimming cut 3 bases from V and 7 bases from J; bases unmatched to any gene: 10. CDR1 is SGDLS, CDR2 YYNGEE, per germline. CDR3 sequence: CASSGTIAGGANEQFF. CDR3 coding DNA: TGTGCCAGCAGCGGTACGATAGCGGGAGGTGCGAATGAGCAGTTCTTC. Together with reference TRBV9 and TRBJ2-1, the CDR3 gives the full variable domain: DSGVTQTPKHLITATGQRVTLRCSPRSGDLSVYWYQQSLDQGLQFLIQYYNGEERAKGNILERFSAQQFPDLHSELNLSSLELGDSALYFCASSGTIAGGANEQFFGPGTRLTVL.

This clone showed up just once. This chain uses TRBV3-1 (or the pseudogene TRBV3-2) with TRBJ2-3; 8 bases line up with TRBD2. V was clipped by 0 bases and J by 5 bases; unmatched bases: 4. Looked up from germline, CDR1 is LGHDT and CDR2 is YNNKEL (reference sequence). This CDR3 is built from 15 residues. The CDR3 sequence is CASSQDGLAGDTQYF. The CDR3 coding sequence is TGTGCCAGCAGCCAAGACGGACTAGCAGGAGATACGCAGTATTTT.

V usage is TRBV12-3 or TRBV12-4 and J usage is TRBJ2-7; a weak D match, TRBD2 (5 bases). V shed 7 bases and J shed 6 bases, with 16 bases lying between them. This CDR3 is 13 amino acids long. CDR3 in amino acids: CASTLRGIGEQYF. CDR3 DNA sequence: TGTGCCAGCACCCTCCGGGGTATCGGCGAGCAGTACTTC.

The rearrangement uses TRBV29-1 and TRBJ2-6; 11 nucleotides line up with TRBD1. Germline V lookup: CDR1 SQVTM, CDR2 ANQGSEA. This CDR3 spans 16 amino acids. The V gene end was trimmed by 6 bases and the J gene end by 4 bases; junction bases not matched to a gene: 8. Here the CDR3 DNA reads TGCAGCGTCTGGGACAGGGGGTCCTCGGGGGCCAACGTCCTGACTTTC. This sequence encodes CSVWDRGSSGANVLTF.

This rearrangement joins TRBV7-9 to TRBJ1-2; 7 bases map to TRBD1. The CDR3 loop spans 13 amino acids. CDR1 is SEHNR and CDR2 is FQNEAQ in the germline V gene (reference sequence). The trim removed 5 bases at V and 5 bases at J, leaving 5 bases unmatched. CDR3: CASSLQGPYGYTF. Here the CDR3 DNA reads TGTGCCAGCAGCCTACAGGGGCCGTATGGCTACACCTTC.

The CDR3 coding sequence is TGTGCCAGTAGTTACGGAGCGGGAGGCCTAAACACAGATACGCAGTATTTT. Its protein is CASSYGAGGLNTDTQYF. The chain links TRBV19 to TRBJ2-3; the match to TRBD2 covers 9 bases. This CDR3 spans 17 amino acids. The ends lost 5 bases at V and 2 bases at J; junction bases unmatched: 11. From germline, CDR1 is LNHDA and CDR2 SQIVND (reference sequence).

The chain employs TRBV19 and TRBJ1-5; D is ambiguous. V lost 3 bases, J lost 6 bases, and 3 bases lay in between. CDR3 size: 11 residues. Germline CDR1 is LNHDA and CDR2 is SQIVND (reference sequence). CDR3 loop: CASSIGQPQHF. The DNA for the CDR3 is TGTGCCAGTAGTATCGGTCAGCCCCAGCATTTT.